Given below is one T cell receptor beta chain in context. The data were taken from a study of blood T cell repertoires in COVID-19. Study-wide background: Samples taken during acute and convalescent COVID-19 were collected in the United States, Italy and Spain.

This table comes from immunoSEQ multiplex PCR, and its TCRdb copy is limited to in-frame clones, with some not included. This table holds approximately 150,000 clones, 65% to 80% found once. V lost 2 bases to trimming and J lost 1 base, with 5 bases between them. The CDR3 sequence is 13 residues long. Per germline, CDR1 MNHEY and CDR2 SMNVEV (reference sequence). All enrollees were about 18 to 95 years old and from about two dozen US areas. Cohorts were determined from participant-reported clinical history. This receptor was identified in a woman aged 65 to 85 in a cohort exposed to, infected with or recovered from COVID-19 (not recorded which). The genes are TRBV27 and TRBJ1-1; no definite D call. Material for sequencing was PBMCs or T cells enriched from blood (not recorded which). The CDR3 region is CASSLRPNTEAFF. In DNA, the CDR3 is TGTGCCAGCAGTTTACGTCCGAACACTGAAGCTTTCTTT.